These 14 T cell receptor beta chains originate from one sample sequenced in a study of T cell clones after liver transplantation. Sequencing was performed with immunoSEQ multiplex PCR; in TCRdb, only in-frame clones are kept and a portion is missing. The top ten clones hold approximately 3% of a sample with fewer than 110,000 clones, about 88% of them seen once. The sequencing here drew on CD4+ T cells from blood, taken 47 months after liver transplant. The receptors originated from a human patient who received a liver transplant. Among the T cells, some may be from the graft donor.

The CDR3 is CASSLVEGLNTGELFF. In nucleotides, the CDR3 is TGTGCCAGCAGCTTAGTTGAGGGCTTGAACACCGGGGAGCTGTTTTTT. The J gene is TRBJ2-2, the V gene TRBV7-2, with D possibly TRBD2 on 5 matching bases. Trimming shortened V by 1 base and J by 1 base, and 10 bases separated the two germline ends. The CDR3 sequence is 16 residues long. The germline gives CDR1 SGHTA, CDR2 FQGNSA.

The chain carries TRBV27 and TRBJ2-6, with D uncertain. The CDR3 is made up of 17 amino acids. The germline V gene has CDR1 MNHEY and CDR2 SMNVEV (reference sequence). V was clipped by 5 bases and J by 0 bases, with 14 bases between them. CDR3 sequence: CASSQLTESSGANVLTF. CDR3 nucleotide sequence: TGTGCCAGCAGTCAGTTGACCGAAAGCTCTGGGGCCAACGTCCTGACTTTC. Filled out from reference TRBV27 and TRBJ2-6, the complete variable domain reads EAQVTQNPRYLITVTGKKLTVTCSQNMNHEYMSWYRQDPGLGLRQIYYSMNVEVTDKGDVPEGYKVSRKEKRNFPLILESPSPNQTSLYFCASSQLTESSGANVLTFGAGSRLTVL.

The chain links TRBV28 to TRBJ2-7, with 12 positions matching TRBD2. The CDR3 is 20 residues long. With 7 bases clipped from V and 0 bases from J, the junction kept 19 bases outside the gene matches. CDR1 is MDHEN and CDR2 is SYDVKM in the germline V gene. CDR3 sequence reads: CASKPIGLAGLSGVSYEQYF. Written as DNA, the CDR3 is TGTGCCAGCAAGCCGATTGGACTAGCGGGGTTGTCAGGCGTCTCCTACGAGCAGTACTTC.

This clone was found once. The chain is built from TRBV15 and TRBJ2-5; 7 bases align to TRBD1. The CDR3 loop spans 13 amino acids. CDR1 is LNHNV and CDR2 is YYDKDF in the germline V gene (reference sequence). J gave up 2 bases and V 3 bases, and 0 bases lay outside the gene matches. In DNA, the CDR3 is TGTGCCACCAGCAGGGGACAGCAAGAGACCCAGTACTTC. Its protein product is CATSRGQQETQYF.

This sequence joins TRBV9 and TRBJ2-1; 9 bases line up with TRBD2. Per the germline V gene, CDR1 is SGDLS and CDR2 is YYNGEE. V lost 0 bases and J lost 6; bases outside the gene matches: 7. This CDR3 contains 16 residues. The CDR3 DNA reads as TGTGCCAGCAGCGTAGTCGGCGGGGGGGCTTCCAATGAGCAGTTCTTC. This sequence encodes CASSVVGGGASNEQFF.

The V gene is TRBV6-6, the J gene TRBJ1-2; D unresolved. CDR3 length: 14 amino acids. Germline V gene lookup returns CDR1 MNHNY and CDR2 SVGAGI (reference sequence). Trimming stripped 6 bases from V and 3 bases from J, with 14 bases between. DNA of the CDR3: TGTGCCAGCAGCCCCCGTGAGTCGGACTATGGCTACACCTTC. It codes for CASSPRESDYGYTF.

V usage is TRBV7-7 and J usage is TRBJ1-5; TRBD1 aligns across 8 bases. CDR1 is SSHAT and CDR2 is FNYEAQ in the germline V gene (reference sequence). The CDR3 sequence is 15 residues long. V was pared by 6 bases and J by 4 bases, with 8 bases of the junction left unmatched. CDR3 sequence (DNA): TGTGCCAGCAGGGAGGACAGGGAGGGTAATCAGCCCCAGCATTTT. Translation gives CASREDREGNQPQHF. The full variable domain, with the rest looked up from reference TRBV7-7 and TRBJ1-5, is GAGVSQSPRYKVTKRGQDVTLRCDPISSHATLYWYQQALGQGPEFLTYFNYEAQPDKSGLPSDRFSAERPEGSISTLTIQRTEQRDSAMYRCASREDREGNQPQHFGDGTRLSIL.

The chain couples TRBV11-2 to TRBJ1-4; D not resolved. Trimming left V 5 bases short and J 0 bases short, with 7 bases between. The CDR3 length is 14 residues. The germline V gene has CDR1 SGHAT and CDR2 FQNNGV. CDR3 DNA: TGTGCCAGCAGCCCTATTGCAACTAATGAAAAACTGTTTTTT. As protein: CASSPIATNEKLFF.

CDR3 DNA: TGTGCCAGCAGCCAAGGACTAGCGGGGCTCTCCTACGAGCAGTACTTC. This translates into CASSQGLAGLSYEQYF. V gene TRBV7-8 combines with J gene TRBJ2-7; 12 bases line up with TRBD2. The J segment lost 0 bases and the V segment lost 5 bases, leaving 5 bases of the junction unmatched. This CDR3 region has 16 residues. Germline V gene sequence: CDR1 SGHVS, CDR2 FQNEAQ.

The rearrangement links TRBV29-1 to TRBJ1-1, with TRBD1 identical over 9 bases. This CDR3 has 16 residues. Germline V gene data show CDR1 as SQVTM and CDR2 as ANQGSEA. V was clipped by 6 bases and J by 0 bases; unmatched bases: 11. CDR3 region: CSVYETGGIMNTEAFF. The CDR3 DNA sequence: TGCAGCGTCTACGAGACAGGGGGGATAATGAACACTGAAGCTTTCTTT.

The CDR3 is CASSLRDTSSYEQYF. CDR3 coding DNA: TGCGCCAGCAGCCTCCGGGACACGAGCTCCTACGAGCAGTACTTC. V usage is TRBV5-1 and J usage is TRBJ2-7; D may be TRBD1 (6 bases). Trimming cost V 4 bases and J 0 bases, with 14 bases left between them. Per the germline V gene, CDR1 is SGHRS and CDR2 is YFSETQ. The CDR3 runs to 15 residues.

This rearrangement joins TRBV29-1 to TRBJ2-1; 8 bases agree with TRBD2. Germline assignment: CDR1 SQVTM and CDR2 ANQGSEA. The trim removed 4 bases at V and 10 bases at J, leaving 9 bases unmatched. The CDR3 is made up of 13 amino acids. The CDR3 reads CSVGREGPSEQFF. Written as DNA, the CDR3 is TGCAGCGTTGGTCGGGAGGGCCCTTCGGAGCAGTTCTTC.

This chain links TRBV6-6 with TRBJ2-7, with unresolved D. From germline, CDR1 is MNHNY and CDR2 SVGAGI (reference sequence). Trimming shortened V by 0 bases and J by 5 bases, and 11 bases separated the two germline ends. CDR3 length: 14 amino acids. CDR3 in amino acids: CASSYSVLLHEQYF. CDR3 nucleotide sequence: TGTGCCAGCAGTTACTCGGTCCTCCTCCACGAGCAGTACTTC.

This chain joins TRBV5-1 and TRBJ2-5; TRBD2 matches 12 bases. The CDR3 consists of 17 residues. J lost 5 bases, V lost 0 bases, and 8 bases had no gene match. From germline, CDR1 is SGHRS and CDR2 YFSETQ. The DNA for the CDR3 is TGCGCCAGCAGCTTGGGGCTAGCGGGAGGGAGCGTTGAGACCCAGTACTTC. It translates to CASSLGLAGGSVETQYF.